Detailed here is one TCR beta chain. Antigen specificity is unknown. The record originates from a study of PD-1 blockade in classical Hodgkin lymphoma. Study-wide context: Administration of nivolumab to patients was at 3 mg/kg intravenously every 2 weeks. Points from the study as a whole: Newly diagnosed patients were reported to exhibit reduced baseline TCR diversity relative to healthy donors. A significant rise in TCR diversity by C4D1 was seen for CD4+ but not CD8+ cells.

The time point: cycle 4 day 1 (C4D1), after around six weeks of nivolumab. No patient escaped relapse after autologous stem cell transplantation, and brentuximab vedotin exposure varied. The method was immunoSEQ multiplex PCR; TCRdb's version includes in-frame clones alone and lacks a portion of them. The data hold 28,000 or so clones, with around four fifths observed a single time. V shed 11 bases, J shed 2 bases, and the junction held 14 bases outside the gene matches. The CDR3 is 16 amino acids. Germline assignment: CDR1 ENHRY and CDR2 SYGVKD. The chain couples TRBV10-3 to TRBJ2-2, with 7 bases that match TRBD2. The TCR sequence derives from a human donor with classical Hodgkin lymphoma. The starting material was peripheral blood mononuclear cells (PBMCs), obtained before the fourth cycle of nivolumab. The CDR3 DNA is TGTGCCTCGAGGGGCCTAACTAGCGTAAACACCGGGGAGCTGTTTTTT. Translated, it gives CASRGLTSVNTGELFF.